This is a list of T cell receptor beta chains from one sample in a study of beta chain features in type 1 diabetes. Clones were read by immunoSEQ multiplex PCR, and TCRdb kept only the in-frame ones, dropping some. The table includes hundreds of thousands of clones, over 12% detected once. Material: naive CD4+ T cells from blood. These receptors originate from a man in his late teens or twenties with type 1 diabetes. Each CDR3 is given with its conserved first and last residue. The D gene is left open where the match is weak.

V gene: TRBV5-1
D gene: TRBD2
CDR3 protein: CASSLAGLAGNEQFF

V gene: TRBV29-1
D gene: .
CDR3 protein: CSVARLSDTEAFF

V gene: TRBV27
D gene: .
CDR3 protein: CASSTPHGYNEQFF

V gene: TRBV9
D gene: .
CDR3 protein: CASSEGGVQETQYF

V gene: TRBV5-1
D gene: .
CDR3 protein: CASSLEGGALTDTQYF

V gene: TRBV5-1
D gene: .
CDR3 protein: CASSSKQDQETQYF

V gene: TRBV7-2
D gene: .
CDR3 protein: CASSVSRGRETQYF

V gene: TRBV6-5
D gene: TRBD2
CDR3 protein: CASSRDYNNEQFF

V gene: TRBV7-6
D gene: TRBD1
CDR3 protein: CASSLVGQGALDEQYF

V gene: TRBV6-5
D gene: .
CDR3 protein: CASSSSGYGYTF

V gene: TRBV6-1
D gene: .
CDR3 protein: CASSRTEGRTEAFF